Below are 3 T cell receptor beta chains sequenced from a single sample in a study of cytomegalovirus exposure and HLA in healthy donors (dated by TCRdb to the late 2010s). Receptors were amplified or captured by the immunoSEQ multiplex PCR assay. A mixture of 60 forward primers for TCR Vbeta segments and 13 reverse primers for TCR Jbeta segments was used in the multiplex PCR. TCRdb took this table from immuneACCESS and kept in-frame rearrangements with V and J called. Such tables lack part of the clones; where checked against another copy, unresolved V genes explain under half of the gap, and the rest is unexplained. The sample records around 180,000 clones, 79% of which are singletons. Approximately 0.69% of the sample goes to the ten largest clones. Sample: PBMCs. The receptors shown here come from a woman aged 35 to 49 in good health and CMV-seronegative.

This chain joins TRBV6-6 and TRBJ1-5, with 11 bases fitting TRBD1. This CDR3 comprises 16 residues. V lost 1 base to trimming and J lost 6 bases; unmatched junction nucleotides: 5. Germline V lookup: CDR1 MNHNY, CDR2 SVGAGI (reference sequence). The CDR3 DNA follows: TGTGCCAGCAGTTACTTAGGGGGACAGGGGGGTCAGCCCCAGCATTTT. Translation gives CASSYLGGQGGQPQHF.

This chain connects TRBV5-4 to TRBJ1-2; D is ambiguous. V shed 0 bases and J shed 6 bases, with 6 bases lying between them. Germline V CDR1 and CDR2: SGHNT, YYREEE (reference sequence). This CDR3 spans 12 amino acids. CDR3 DNA sequence: TGTGCCAGCAGCTTGGGGGGAGATGGCTACACCTTC. Translated: CASSLGGDGYTF.

The rearrangement links TRBV30 to TRBJ2-7, with D tentatively TRBD1 (5 bases). The CDR3 is 14 residues long. Germline CDR1 reads GTSNPN; CDR2 reads SVGIG (reference sequence). Trimming left V 4 bases short and J 7 bases short, with 20 bases between. The CDR3 DNA reads TGTGCCTGGACTGTAACAGGTCTCCTTGGAGAGCAGTACTTC. Amino acid sequence: CAWTVTGLLGEQYF.